This TCR beta chain is from a study of cytomegalovirus exposure and HLA in healthy donors. Findings and caveats of the study: Per a later analysis, HLA-associated TCR beta chains showed more clonal expansion than other, equally common TCR beta chains. A list of 164 TCR beta chains associated with cytomegalovirus was given. Rare TCR sequences predominated, though certain public TCRs were found in many donors.

V was clipped by 5 bases and J by 3 bases, with 16 bases between them. CDR3 length equals 15 residues. CDR1 is MDHEN and CDR2 is SYDVKM in the germline V gene. PCR amplification relied on 60 Vbeta primers (plus 13 Jbeta primers). In the study's own analysis: About 11 million of the about 80 million unique TCR beta chains counted in a later analysis were shared. The method was immunoSEQ multiplex PCR; TCRdb's version includes in-frame clones alone and lacks a portion of them. That table furnishes V, J and clone size, whereas the DNA furnished D and trimming. The table has roughly 180,000 clones, around 78% seen once. A word on this clone: Its specificity is unknown.

The TCR sequence derives from a man aged 18 to 35 in good health and CMV-seronegative. Material for sequencing was PBMCs. This chain uses TRBV28 with TRBJ1-2; possibly TRBD1 for D (5 bases). CDR3 coding DNA: TGTGCCAGCAGTCAGCCCCGGGACTCTTACTATGGCTACACCTTC. Amino acids: CASSQPRDSYYGYTF.